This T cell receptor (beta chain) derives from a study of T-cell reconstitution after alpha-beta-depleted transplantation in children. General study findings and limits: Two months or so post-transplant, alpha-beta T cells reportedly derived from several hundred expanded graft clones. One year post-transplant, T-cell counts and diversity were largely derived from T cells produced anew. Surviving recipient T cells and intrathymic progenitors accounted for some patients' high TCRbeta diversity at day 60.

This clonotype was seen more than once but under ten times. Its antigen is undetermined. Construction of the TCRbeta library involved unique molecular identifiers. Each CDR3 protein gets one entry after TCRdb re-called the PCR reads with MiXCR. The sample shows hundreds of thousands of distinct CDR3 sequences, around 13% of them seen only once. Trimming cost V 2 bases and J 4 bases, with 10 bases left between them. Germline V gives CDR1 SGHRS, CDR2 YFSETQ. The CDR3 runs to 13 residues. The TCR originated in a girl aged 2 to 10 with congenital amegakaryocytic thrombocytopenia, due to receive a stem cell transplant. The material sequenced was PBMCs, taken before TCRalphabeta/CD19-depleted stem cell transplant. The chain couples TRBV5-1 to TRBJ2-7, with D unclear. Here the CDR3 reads CASSFGRRYEQYF. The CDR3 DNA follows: TGCGCCAGCAGCTTTGGGCGGCGATACGAGCAGTACTTC.